The clone carrying this T cell receptor beta chain was observed once. TCRdb keeps only in-frame clones here, not all; method: immunoSEQ multiplex PCR. This table has 90,000 to 150,000 clones, about 89% appearing once. These data are taken from a study of blood T cell repertoires in COVID-19. This clonotype originated in a human donor with acute or convalescent COVID-19. The donor label of this sample is uncertain. The material sequenced was peripheral blood.

The CDR3 DNA reads as TGTGCCAGCAGCCAAGATAACGCGGAACCCTACAATGAGCAGTTCTTC. Protein: CASSQDNAEPYNEQFF. The rearrangement uses TRBV4-2 and TRBJ2-1; D gene uncertain. V gave up 0 bases and J gave up 2 bases, with 11 bases separating them. This CDR3 is built from 16 residues. The germline V gene has CDR1 LGHNA and CDR2 YNFKEQ.